The rows below give T cell receptor beta chains drawn from one sample of a study of blood T cell repertoires in COVID-19. Some clones are missing from TCRdb's copy, which holds only in-frame ones; the method was immunoSEQ multiplex PCR. The data contain 140,000 to 150,000 clones, about three quarters of them singletons. The material sequenced was peripheral blood. These receptors came from a man aged 45 to 65 with acute or convalescent COVID-19. Both conserved end residues are part of each CDR3. D genes are given only for firm matches. Only part of the rows carry a size: once, few, many, or a class if the clone is expanded.

j_call: TRBJ1-2; clone_size: -; v_call: TRBV5-5; d_call: TRBD1; cdr3_aa: CASSPDRGLPVYTF; cdr3_nt: TGTGCCAGCAGCCCGGACAGGGGGCTCCCCGTCTACACCTTC
j_call: TRBJ2-1; clone_size: -; v_call: TRBV28; d_call: TRBD2; cdr3_aa: CASSSGSSYNEQFF; cdr3_nt: TGTGCCAGCAGCAGCGGGAGCTCCTACAATGAGCAGTTCTTC
j_call: TRBJ1-2; clone_size: -; v_call: TRBV6-5; d_call: -; cdr3_aa: CASRRGMGTNYGYTF; cdr3_nt: TGTGCCAGCAGGCGAGGGATGGGCACTAACTATGGCTACACCTTC
j_call: TRBJ1-5; clone_size: -; v_call: TRBV16; d_call: -; cdr3_aa: CASSHLVSNQPQHF; cdr3_nt: TGTGCCAGCAGCCACTTAGTAAGCAATCAGCCCCAGCATTTT
j_call: TRBJ2-2; clone_size: -; v_call: TRBV11-3; d_call: -; cdr3_aa: CASSYTGNTGELFF; cdr3_nt: TGTGCCAGCAGCTATACAGGGAACACCGGGGAGCTGTTTTTT
j_call: TRBJ1-2; clone_size: -; v_call: TRBV6-1; d_call: -; cdr3_aa: CASSETVAAGYGYTF; cdr3_nt: TGTGCCAGCAGTGAAACAGTAGCTGCGGGCTATGGCTACACCTTC
j_call: TRBJ1-1; clone_size: many; v_call: TRBV11-2; d_call: -; cdr3_aa: CASSIGGSLTEAFF; cdr3_nt: TGTGCCAGCAGTATAGGGGGTAGTTTGACTGAAGCTTTCTTT
j_call: TRBJ1-2; clone_size: -; v_call: TRBV29-1; d_call: TRBD1; cdr3_aa: CSVEDLHRGDYGYTF; cdr3_nt: TGCAGCGTTGAAGATCTTCACAGGGGAGACTATGGCTACACCTTC
j_call: TRBJ1-1; clone_size: -; v_call: TRBV10-3; d_call: TRBD1; cdr3_aa: CAIGDRGITEAFF; cdr3_nt: TGTGCCATCGGCGACAGGGGAATCACTGAAGCTTTCTTT
j_call: TRBJ1-5; clone_size: -; v_call: TRBV28; d_call: -; cdr3_aa: CASSLRRQGRNQPQHF; cdr3_nt: TGTGCCAGCAGTTTACGACGCCAGGGCCGCAATCAGCCCCAGCATTTT
j_call: TRBJ2-1; clone_size: -; v_call: TRBV19; d_call: -; cdr3_aa: CASSRQGGGSYNEQFF; cdr3_nt: TGTGCCAGTAGTAGACAGGGAGGTGGCTCCTACAATGAGCAGTTCTTC
j_call: TRBJ1-1; clone_size: -; v_call: TRBV5-1; d_call: -; cdr3_aa: CASRRDINTEAFF; cdr3_nt: TGCGCCAGCAGAAGGGACATAAACACTGAAGCTTTCTTT
j_call: TRBJ1-6; clone_size: -; v_call: TRBV9; d_call: -; cdr3_aa: CASSATTGNSPLHF; cdr3_nt: TGTGCCAGCAGCGCCACTACCGGTAATTCACCCCTCCACTTT
j_call: TRBJ1-2; clone_size: -; v_call: TRBV6-6; d_call: TRBD1; cdr3_aa: CASSRSGTGMDYGYTF; cdr3_nt: TGTGCCAGCAGTCGTTCCGGGACAGGGATGGACTATGGCTACACCTTC
j_call: TRBJ1-5; clone_size: -; v_call: TRBV4-1; d_call: TRBD1; cdr3_aa: CASSRGTGVSNQPQHF; cdr3_nt: TGCGCCAGCAGCCGCGGGACAGGGGTTAGCAATCAGCCCCAGCATTTT
j_call: TRBJ1-2; clone_size: -; v_call: TRBV4-2; d_call: TRBD1; cdr3_aa: CASSQVGQGAEGYTF; cdr3_nt: TGTGCCAGCAGCCAAGTCGGACAGGGGGCGGAGGGCTACACCTTC
j_call: TRBJ1-2; clone_size: -; v_call: TRBV5-6; d_call: TRBD1; cdr3_aa: CASSQDRVLHGYTF; cdr3_nt: TGTGCCAGCAGCCAGGACAGGGTATTGCACGGCTACACCTTC
j_call: TRBJ2-5; clone_size: -; v_call: TRBV9; d_call: TRBD2; cdr3_aa: CASSVGLAVGETQYF; cdr3_nt: TGTGCCAGCAGCGTAGGACTAGCAGTGGGAGAGACCCAGTACTTC
j_call: TRBJ1-1; clone_size: -; v_call: TRBV6-1; d_call: -; cdr3_aa: CASSARTSNTEAFF; cdr3_nt: TGTGCCAGCAGTGCGAGGACATCGAACACTGAAGCTTTCTTT
j_call: TRBJ1-5; clone_size: once; v_call: TRBV11-3; d_call: TRBD1; cdr3_aa: CASSLCKDRVRPQHF; cdr3_nt: TGTGCCAGCAGCTTGTGTAAGGACAGGGTGCGGCCCCAGCATTTT
j_call: TRBJ2-3; clone_size: -; v_call: TRBV28; d_call: -; cdr3_aa: CASSSAEYLQGDTQYF; cdr3_nt: TGTGCCAGCAGCTCCGCCGAATACCTCCAGGGAGATACGCAGTATTTT
j_call: TRBJ2-1; clone_size: few; v_call: TRBV27; d_call: TRBD2; cdr3_aa: CASSQTSGVEQFF; cdr3_nt: TGTGCCAGCAGTCAGACTAGCGGGGTCGAGCAGTTCTTC
j_call: TRBJ1-2; clone_size: -; v_call: TRBV2; d_call: TRBD1; cdr3_aa: CAGQGANYGYTF; cdr3_nt: TGTGCAGGGCAGGGGGCTAACTATGGCTACACCTTC
j_call: TRBJ2-3; clone_size: -; v_call: TRBV30; d_call: -; cdr3_aa: CAWSVTISGGTDTQYF; cdr3_nt: TGTGCCTGGAGTGTAACAATCTCGGGGGGCACAGATACGCAGTATTTT
j_call: TRBJ1-6; clone_size: many; v_call: TRBV19; d_call: -; cdr3_aa: CASSMGLYNSPLHF; cdr3_nt: TGTGCCAGTAGTATGGGGCTCTATAATTCACCCCTCCACTTT
j_call: TRBJ2-1; clone_size: -; v_call: TRBV11-2; d_call: -; cdr3_aa: CASSLKDTQFF; cdr3_nt: TGTGCCAGCAGCTTGAAGGACACTCAGTTCTTC
j_call: TRBJ2-1; clone_size: -; v_call: TRBV12-3/TRBV12-4; d_call: TRBD2; cdr3_aa: CASRPTSGVGQFF; cdr3_nt: TGTGCCAGCCGACCGACTAGCGGGGTGGGGCAGTTCTTC
j_call: TRBJ2-4; clone_size: -; v_call: TRBV6-6; d_call: -; cdr3_aa: CASSPRTRAGNKNIQYF; cdr3_nt: TGTGCCAGCAGTCCCCGGACGCGGGCGGGTAACAAAAACATTCAGTACTTC
j_call: TRBJ1-5; clone_size: -; v_call: TRBV30; d_call: -; cdr3_aa: CAWTRRLRVKEQPQHF; cdr3_nt: TGTGCCTGGACCCGAAGGTTGAGGGTAAAGGAACAGCCCCAGCATTTT
j_call: TRBJ1-2; clone_size: few; v_call: TRBV6-5; d_call: TRBD1; cdr3_aa: CASSYRTGGWGYTF; cdr3_nt: TGTGCCAGCAGTTACCGGACAGGGGGCTGGGGCTACACCTTC
j_call: TRBJ2-3; clone_size: -; v_call: TRBV10-3; d_call: -; cdr3_aa: CAISVGSSTDTQYF; cdr3_nt: TGTGCCATCAGTGTCGGTTCTAGCACAGATACGCAGTATTTT
j_call: TRBJ1-2; clone_size: -; v_call: TRBV7-6; d_call: TRBD1; cdr3_aa: CASSLTDRGDGYTF; cdr3_nt: TGTGCCAGCAGCTTAACCGACAGGGGTGATGGCTACACCTTC
j_call: TRBJ1-2; clone_size: -; v_call: TRBV5-1; d_call: TRBD1; cdr3_aa: CASSLGQGNGYTF; cdr3_nt: TGCGCCAGCAGCTTGGGACAGGGTAATGGCTACACCTTC
j_call: TRBJ1-2; clone_size: -; v_call: TRBV11-2; d_call: TRBD1; cdr3_aa: CASSADRAPGGYTF; cdr3_nt: TGTGCCAGCAGCGCAGACAGGGCCCCGGGTGGCTACACCTTC
j_call: TRBJ1-2; clone_size: -; v_call: TRBV2; d_call: -; cdr3_aa: CASSRDTGYGYTF; cdr3_nt: TGTGCCAGCAGTCGGGACACCGGCTATGGCTACACCTTC
j_call: TRBJ1-4; clone_size: -; v_call: TRBV7-9; d_call: -; cdr3_aa: CASSYSTNEKLFF; cdr3_nt: TGTGCCAGCAGCTACAGCACTAATGAAAAACTGTTTTTT
j_call: TRBJ2-3; clone_size: -; v_call: TRBV24-1; d_call: TRBD2; cdr3_aa: CATSDYSGRGGTDTQYF; cdr3_nt: TGTGCCACCAGTGATTATAGCGGGCGGGGAGGTACAGATACGCAGTATTTT
j_call: TRBJ2-1; clone_size: -; v_call: TRBV9; d_call: -; cdr3_aa: CASSAGSGIYNEQFF; cdr3_nt: TGTGCCAGCAGCGCCGGATCGGGGATCTACAATGAGCAGTTCTTC
j_call: TRBJ2-2; clone_size: once; v_call: TRBV5-1; d_call: TRBD1; cdr3_aa: CASSLEGQGTGELFF; cdr3_nt: TGCGCCAGCAGCTTGGAGGGACAGGGCACCGGGGAGCTGTTTTTT
j_call: TRBJ2-7; clone_size: -; v_call: TRBV6-5; d_call: TRBD1; cdr3_aa: CASRGTGKTTYEQYF; cdr3_nt: TGTGCCAGCAGGGGGACAGGGAAAACGACCTACGAGCAGTACTTC
j_call: TRBJ2-2; clone_size: -; v_call: TRBV3-1/TRBV3-2; d_call: -; cdr3_aa: CASSRRNNRDDVGELFF; cdr3_nt: TGTGCCAGCAGCCGGCGAAACAACAGGGATGATGTCGGGGAGCTGTTTTTT
j_call: TRBJ1-2; clone_size: once; v_call: TRBV19; d_call: TRBD1; cdr3_aa: CASSTTGGANYGYTF; cdr3_nt: TGTGCCAGTAGTACTACAGGGGGAGCTAACTATGGCTACACCTTC
j_call: TRBJ2-7; clone_size: -; v_call: TRBV18; d_call: TRBD1; cdr3_aa: CASSSDRGVEQYF; cdr3_nt: TGTGCCAGCTCTTCGGACAGGGGCGTCGAGCAGTACTTC
j_call: TRBJ2-7; clone_size: once; v_call: TRBV5-1; d_call: -; cdr3_aa: CASSSKKVSAGSYEQYF; cdr3_nt: TGCGCCAGCAGTTCAAAGAAGGTTAGCGCGGGTTCCTACGAGCAGTACTTC
j_call: TRBJ2-1; clone_size: once; v_call: TRBV21-1; d_call: -; cdr3_aa: CASSKVSRLAGALRDEQFF; cdr3_nt: TGTGCCAGCAGCAAAGTATCGAGACTAGCGGGGGCGCTTAGGGATGAGCAGTTCTTC